The 5 T cell receptor beta chains in this list originate from one sample, sequenced in a study of blood T cell repertoires in COVID-19. Clones were sequenced by immunoSEQ multiplex PCR, and TCRdb holds only the in-frame ones, with some missing. The sample has 150,000 to 200,000 clones; 75% to 90% are singletons. The material sequenced was PBMCs or T cells enriched from blood (not recorded which). The receptors derive from a woman aged 60-75 years who had recovered from COVID-19.

The V call is TRBV7-9, the J call TRBJ1-4; D uncertain. Trimming left V 0 bases short and J 7 bases short, with 9 bases between. CDR1 SEHNR and CDR2 FQNEAQ come from the germline V gene (reference sequence). The CDR3 is made up of 14 amino acids. This chain's CDR3 is CASSLAREGEKLFF. The CDR3 coding sequence is TGTGCCAGCAGCTTAGCAAGAGAGGGTGAAAAACTGTTTTTT.

The gene calls are TRBV11-1 and TRBJ2-5; 14 bases match TRBD2. Trimming took 4 bases from V and 5 from J; bases not matched to a gene: 6. This CDR3 is built from 16 residues. Germline assignment: CDR1 SGHAT and CDR2 FQDESV (reference sequence). CDR3 nucleotide sequence: TGTGCCAGCAGCTCAAGACTAGCGGGGGGGGAGGAGACCCAGTACTTC. Translated, it gives CASSSRLAGGEETQYF. Filled out from reference TRBV11-1 and TRBJ2-5, the complete variable domain reads EAEVAQSPRYKITEKSQAVAFWCDPISGHATLYWYRQILGQGPELLVQFQDESVVDDSQLPKDRFSAERLKGVDSTLKIQPAELGDSAMYLCASSSRLAGGEETQYFGPGTRLLVL.

This sequence joins TRBV3-1 (or the pseudogene TRBV3-2) and TRBJ1-3; D gene ambiguous. Trimming took off 4 bases at V and 0 bases at J, with 7 bases between the two ends. The CDR3 loop spans 14 amino acids. The V gene's germline CDR1 is LGHDT and CDR2 YNNKEL (reference sequence). The CDR3 loop is CASSRASSGNTIYF. CDR3 nucleotides: TGTGCCAGCAGCCGAGCGAGCTCTGGAAACACCATATATTTT.

This clone occurred once. The chain recombines TRBV5-1 with TRBJ2-2; 8 positions match TRBD1. The CDR3 totals 14 residues. Germline lookup yields CDR1 SGHRS and CDR2 YFSETQ. With 3 bases clipped from V and 5 bases from J, the junction kept 3 bases outside the gene matches. The DNA of the CDR3 is TGCGCCAGCAGCTCTTACAGGGGGACCGGGGAGCTGTTTTTT. Its protein product is CASSSYRGTGELFF. The complete variable domain, with remaining parts taken from reference TRBV5-1 and TRBJ2-2, reads KAGVTQTPRYLIKTRGQQVTLSCSPISGHRSVSWYQQTPGQGLQFLFEYFSETQRNKGNFPGRFSGRQFSNSRSEMNVSTLELGDSALYLCASSSYRGTGELFFGEGSRLTVL.

V and J are TRBV18 and TRBJ2-7; TRBD2 might be the D (5 bases). The germline V gene has CDR1 KGHSH and CDR2 LQKENI. V was shortened by 3 bases and J by 1 base, with 16 bases between the two germline ends. This CDR3 region has 16 residues. The CDR3 DNA sequence: TGTGCCAGCTCACCCTACTCCCCCGGAGGATCCTACGAGCAGTACTTC. This sequence encodes CASSPYSPGGSYEQYF.